The sequence of this TCR beta chain was determined in a study of monozygotic twins with cystic fibrosis. Study at large: With roughly 16 PCR cycles, barcoded libraries came from about 3 micrograms of fragmented DNA. The study's findings and limits: Unrelated CF individuals shared fewer identical clonotypes than monozygotic CF twins. In 13 of 16 pairs, V gene usage was closest to the co-twin's. Age, concordance and disease severity did not associate with shared CDR3 numbers.

With regard to this clone: Its antigen is currently unknown.

Measured with immunoSEQ multiplex PCR; TCRdb has only the in-frame clones, and not every one. Among 9,500 to 10,000 clones listed, 98% to 99% were seen once. CDR1 and CDR2 (germline): SGHTA, FQGNSA. Between the trimmed V and J ends, which lost 5 bases and 7 bases, there was a span of 17 bases. The CDR3 has 14 amino acids. The gene calls are TRBV7-2 and TRBJ1-2; no clear D gene. Sequenced material: blood. This TCR was recovered from a girl aged 2-9 years with cystic fibrosis. The CDR3 loop reads CASSPKEGGVGYTF. The DNA of the CDR3 is TGTGCCAGCAGCCCAAAGGAGGGCGGAGTTGGCTACACCTTC.